These 6 T cell receptor beta chains share one sample of origin, sequenced in a study of human T cells and chemical hapten exposure. Noted time point: patch test 3, about 24 weeks after DPC sensitization. Treatment noted: therapeutic diphenylcyclopropenone sensitization with weekly scalp DPC. TCRdb itself ran the RACE reads through MiXCR, one entry per CDR3 protein. The sample yields just under 65,000 distinct CDR3 sequences, about 11% seen once. Sample: whole blood, taken in connection with sensitization to the hapten diphenylcyclopropenone (DPC). The origin of the receptors is a woman aged 25-40 years with alopecia areata. Some clones in this sample may be carry-over from other donors' samples.

A few counts support this clonotype. The chain joins TRBV29-1 to TRBJ2-6; D gene ambiguous. Trimming cost V 6 bases and J 1 base, with 7 bases left between them. Looked up from germline, CDR1 is SQVTM and CDR2 is ANQGSEA. The CDR3 consists of 13 residues. In nucleotides, the CDR3 is TGCAGCGTCAGAGATTCTGGGGCCAACGTCCTGACTTTC. Translation: CSVRDSGANVLTF.

This clonotype showed up many times. CDR3 coding DNA: TGTGCCAGCAGCTCGGCGGGGCCCAGGGGGCGCACAGATACGCAGTATTTT. Protein: CASSSAGPRGRTDTQYF. The chain carries TRBV5-4 and TRBJ2-3, with 8 positions matching TRBD1. Germline trimming cut 3 bases from V and 1 base from J; bases unmatched to any gene: 10. The CDR3 consists of 17 residues. Germline V gives CDR1 SGHNT, CDR2 YYREEE (reference sequence).

The CDR3 spells CAITAAGGETYEQYF. As DNA, the CDR3 is TGTGCCATCACCGCGGCGGGGGGCGAAACTTACGAGCAGTACTTC. The rearrangement joins TRBV10-3 to TRBJ2-7, with 8 bases that match TRBD2. Germline V gene lookup returns CDR1 ENHRY and CDR2 SYGVKD. After removal of 7 bases from V and 4 bases from J, the junction contained 12 bases not matched to a gene. This CDR3 spans 15 amino acids.

The chain uses TRBV7-2 and TRBJ2-7; tentatively, D is TRBD2 (5 bases). The CDR3 is 13 amino acids. Germline V gene sequence: CDR1 SGHTA, CDR2 FQGNSA. The V end lost 5 bases, the J end lost 3 bases, and 11 bases lay between the germline ends. CDR3 nucleotides: TGTGCCAGCAGCGCCTTTCGGGGCTACGAGCAGTACTTC. Its protein product is CASSAFRGYEQYF.

This clonotype came up a few times. The chain carries TRBV12-3 or TRBV12-4 and TRBJ1-1; 7 nucleotides line up with TRBD1. CDR3 length: 16 residues. Trimming removed 2 bases from V and 4 bases from J; junction bases left unmatched: 10. CDR3: CASSLPLTGSVTEAFF. In DNA form, the CDR3 reads TGTGCCAGCAGTTTACCTCTGACAGGGTCGGTCACTGAAGCTTTCTTT.

In its sample, this clonotype was seen a few times. The chain is built from TRBV20-1 and TRBJ2-7; the D gene is possibly TRBD1 (5 bases). The CDR3 sequence is 13 residues long. V was trimmed by 1 base and J by 1 base, leaving 8 bases between them. Germline lookup yields CDR1 DFQATT and CDR2 SNEGSKA (reference sequence). The CDR3 DNA follows: TGCAGTGCTAGAGGCACAGGTTCCTACGAGCAGTACTTC. This encodes CSARGTGSYEQYF.